Below are 8 T cell receptor beta chains sequenced from a single sample in a study of early T cells in non-severe SARS-CoV-2 infection. TCRdb re-derived calls from the 5' RACE reads in MiXCR, one entry per CDR3 protein. There are approximately 81,000 distinct CDR3 sequences in the sample; more than 5% occur only once, and roughly 7.8% lies in the top ten. The sequencing sample was made of whole blood. The receptors stem from an adult who was a healthcare worker with PCR-confirmed SARS-CoV-2 infection or an uninfected control (not recorded which).

The chain couples TRBV11-2 to TRBJ2-2, with 8 bases matching TRBD2. Germline CDR1 SGHAT, CDR2 FQNNGV. After removal of 7 bases from V and 0 bases from J, the junction contained 7 bases not matched to a gene. The CDR3 consists of 16 residues. The CDR3 reads CASTSRGGTNTGELFF. In DNA form, the CDR3 reads TGTGCCAGCACATCCCGGGGGGGCACGAACACCGGGGAGCTGTTTTTT.

This clonotype came up many times. V is TRBV20-1 and J is TRBJ2-2; D is possibly TRBD1 (6 bases). Per the germline V gene, CDR1 is DFQATT and CDR2 is SNEGSKA (reference sequence). The V end lost 2 bases, the J end lost 5 bases, and 9 bases lay between the germline ends. The CDR3 consists of 13 residues. The CDR3 DNA reads as TGCAGTGCTAGAAAACAGGGAACCGGGGAGCTGTTTTTT. This encodes CSARKQGTGELFF.

V and J are TRBV11-2 and TRBJ2-1, with D possibly matching TRBD2 (8 bases). Looked up from germline, CDR1 is SGHAT and CDR2 is FQNNGV. The CDR3 consists of 15 residues. V dropped 5 bases and J dropped 4 bases, with 15 bases sitting between them. The CDR3 DNA reads TGTGCCAGCAGCCCCGGGAGGGGGCTTTACAATGAGCAGTTCTTC. Its protein is CASSPGRGLYNEQFF.

This clonotype was counted between two and nine times. This chain links TRBV11-2 with TRBJ1-1, with D unresolved. Germline-derived CDR1 and CDR2 are SGHAT and FQNNGV. V lost 4 bases and J lost 6, with 9 bases in between. The CDR3 spans 12 residues. As DNA, the CDR3 is TGTGCCAGCAGCTCAAGGGCGGCTGAAGCTTTCTTT. As protein: CASSSRAAEAFF.

There are a few counts of this clonotype. The chain has TRBV4-3 and TRBJ2-1; D gene ambiguous. Germline V gives CDR1 LGHNA, CDR2 YSLEER. The CDR3 sequence is 16 residues long. The V and J ends lost 0 bases and 4 bases respectively, with 13 bases between them. The CDR3 DNA reads as TGCGCCAGCAGCCAAGATGGCCGACTGGAATACAATGAGCAGTTCTTC. This encodes CASSQDGRLEYNEQFF.

This clonotype has at least ten counts. The chain couples TRBV20-1 to TRBJ1-2; D unresolved. CDR3 length: 12 amino acids. In germline, CDR1 is DFQATT, CDR2 SNEGSKA (reference sequence). Trimming removed 6 bases from V and 1 base from J, with 9 bases in between. The CDR3, as DNA: TGCAGTGCACAGACAAGTAACTATGGCTACACCTTC. It yields the protein CSAQTSNYGYTF.

The chain carries TRBV20-1 and TRBJ2-1; D is undetermined. The CDR3 sequence is 13 residues long. Trimming cost V 0 bases and J 11 bases, with 14 bases left between them. Germline V gives CDR1 DFQATT, CDR2 SNEGSKA (reference sequence). CDR3 nucleotide sequence: TGCAGTGCTAGAGATTTTAAGATTCCCAAGCAGTTCTTC. Translating gives CSARDFKIPKQFF.

This rearrangement joins TRBV7-9 to TRBJ2-1; no clear D gene. The germline V gene has CDR1 SEHNR and CDR2 FQNEAQ (reference sequence). The CDR3 consists of 12 residues. The V gene lost 0 bases and the J gene lost 10 bases, with 7 bases spanning the gap. CDR3 DNA: TGTGCCAGCAGCTTAGCGGTCTACGAGCAGTTCTTC. This gives the protein CASSLAVYEQFF. Using reference TRBV7-9 and TRBJ2-1 for the parts outside the CDR3, the full variable domain is DTGVSQNPRHKITKRGQNVTFRCDPISEHNRLYWYRQTLGQGPEFLTYFQNEAQLEKSRLLSDRFSAERPKGSFSTLEIQRTEQGDSAMYLCASSLAVYEQFFGPGTRLTVL.